This T cell receptor beta chain was found in a study of graft-versus-host responses after intestinal transplantation (dated by TCRdb to about 2021). Some background on the complete study: The transplants that recipients received were multivisceral, liver-intestinal, or isolated intestinal. Every recipient was given anti-thymocyte globulin induction, followed by roughly 3 years of maintenance tacrolimus and steroids. Graft-versus-host and host-versus-graft alloreactive T cell clones were tracked in the graft, circulation and bone marrow after intestinal transplantation using bulk TCR-beta CDR3 sequencing. Alloreactive clones were identified by sequencing pre-transplant mixed lymphocyte reaction products and comparing these products with unstimulated pre-transplant donor and recipient T cells. The cohort enrolled 20 to 25 intestinal transplant recipients including one retransplant, and a few patients lacking pretransplant specimens were excluded. Donor T cell macrochimerism was defined as a peak of at least 4% donor T cells among recipient peripheral blood mononuclear cells. Instead of going to the commercial service, samples from a few later patients were sequenced in-house on an Illumina MiSeq and processed with MiXCR. The full study reports these points: High GvH to HvG T cell clonal ratios were observed in the allografts of patients with donor T cell macrochimerism. Peak levels of circulating GvH clones were associated with declines in HvG clones early after transplant. The conclusions were limited by the relatively low number and heterogeneity of the intestinal transplant patients. GvH clones were detected in recipient bone marrow, and some of these GvH clones were observed earlier in ileal mucosa or blood, consistent with an intestinal mucosal origin.

Remarks on this clone: The specificity of this receptor is unknown. Base quality data are lacking; no much larger clone is found one base away.

The germline V gene yields SNHLY for CDR1 and FYNNEI for CDR2. V is cut by 5 bases and J by 0 bases, and the space between the germline ends is 11 bases. Reading from cysteine to phenylalanine, the CDR3 counts 15 amino acids. Of the read, only the CDR3 DNA is kept; its 45 bases are in frame from base 1. The method behind the library was the immunoSEQ multiplex PCR assay. High-throughput TCR-beta CDR3 sequencing of genomic DNA from most patients was performed by Adaptive Biotechnologies. Under the source paper's analysis protocol: Adaptive's ImmunoSEQ software was the source of the TCR sequencing data for about 20 patients, while three other patients were processed with MiXCR and VDJtools. CDR3 nucleotide sequences shared between donor and recipient were removed because the origin of such sequences could not be assigned. To be classed as alloreactive, a clone needed at least 2-fold expansion over unstimulated cells and a minimum CFSE-low frequency of 0.002% (template counts) or 0.001% (read counts). A clone was considered mappable if detected in the sequenced pre-transplant spleen, lymph node, or MLR CFSE-low populations of the donor or recipient. Cumulative frequency of alloreactive clones was calculated as a percentage of all sequences weighted by copy number. Imported from immuneACCESS, the table was reduced by TCRdb to in-frame sequences with V and J called. These copies leave out some clones; in studies compared against another copy, an unresolved V gene accounts for under half, and the cause of the remainder is not known. That table furnishes V, J and clone size, whereas the DNA furnished D and trimming. The sample table records roughly 40,000 clones; about 92% of these occur just once. The ten largest account for 3.6% of the sample.

In the first month after transplant, blood samples were collected up to 4 times, and after that at least monthly when available. The sequencing here drew on PBMCs, taken 734 days after intestinal transplantation. The V and J genes are TRBV2 and TRBJ1-5, and TRBD1 may be the D gene, going by 6 matching bases. The TCR sequence derives from a human patient who received an intestinal transplant, so some T cells may come from the graft donor. The nucleotides read TGTGCCAGCAGTACGACAGGAGATAGCAATCAGCCCCAGCATTTT. Its protein is CASSTTGDSNQPQHF.